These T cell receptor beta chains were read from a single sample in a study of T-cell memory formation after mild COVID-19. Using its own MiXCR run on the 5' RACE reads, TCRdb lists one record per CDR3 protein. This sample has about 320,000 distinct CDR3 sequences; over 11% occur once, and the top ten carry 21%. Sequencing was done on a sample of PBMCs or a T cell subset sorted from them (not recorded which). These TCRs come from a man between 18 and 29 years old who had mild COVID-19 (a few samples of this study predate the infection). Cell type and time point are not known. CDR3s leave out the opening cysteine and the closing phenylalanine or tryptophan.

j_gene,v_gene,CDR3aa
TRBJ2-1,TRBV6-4,ASARDGGHYNEQF
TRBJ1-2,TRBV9,ASSVGTGRYGYT
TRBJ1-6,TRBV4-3,ASRDGYSSYNSPLH
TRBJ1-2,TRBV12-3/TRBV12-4,ASSPVGAAGGYT
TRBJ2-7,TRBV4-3,ASSTHRGGEQY
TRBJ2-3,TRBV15,ATSRGGGGRDTQY
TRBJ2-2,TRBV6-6,ASSLGRGWTGELF
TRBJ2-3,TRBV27,ASSLWASGGPSSDTQY
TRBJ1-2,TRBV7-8,ASSLRGQLPNYGYT
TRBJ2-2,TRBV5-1,ASTGTAYTGELF
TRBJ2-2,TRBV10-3,AIREGSSVGELF
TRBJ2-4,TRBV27,ASSLKGRFLAKNIQY
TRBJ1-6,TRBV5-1,ASNDASYNSPLH
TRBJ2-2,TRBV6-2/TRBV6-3,ASSPGRGLNGELF
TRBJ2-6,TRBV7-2,ASSLSGTGLSGANVLT
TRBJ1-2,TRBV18,ASSLGDREYGYT
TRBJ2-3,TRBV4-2,ASSQVGGGRY
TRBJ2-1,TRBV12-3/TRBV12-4,ASRPLAVYNEQF
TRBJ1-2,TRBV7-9,ASTRQENYGYT
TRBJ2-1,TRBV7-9,ASSLKGIYNEQF
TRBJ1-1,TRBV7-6,ASSLGGPGTEAF
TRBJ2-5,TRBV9,ASSARQGRQETQY
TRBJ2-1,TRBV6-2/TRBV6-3,ASSYPKGGLGGEQF
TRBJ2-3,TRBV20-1,SAGGGAGNTDTQY
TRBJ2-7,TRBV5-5,ASSLVGDFGEQY
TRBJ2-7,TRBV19,ASSPGTLYEQY
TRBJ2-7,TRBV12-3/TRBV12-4,ASSDNRYYGQY
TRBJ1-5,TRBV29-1,SVGQGVGNQPQH
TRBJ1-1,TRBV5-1,ASSRDRVTEAF
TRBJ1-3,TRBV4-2,ASSQDLFASGNTIY
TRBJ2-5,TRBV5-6,ASSLRTGARETQY
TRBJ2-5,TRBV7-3,ASSPLGGETQY
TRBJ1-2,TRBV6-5,ASTPAGGGYT
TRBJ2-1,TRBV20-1,SAAGTSLNEQF
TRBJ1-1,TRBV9,ASSGSRWGTTVDTEAF
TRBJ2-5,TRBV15,ATSRGTGTQETQY
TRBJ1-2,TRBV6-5,ASSYGPSGGYT